This T cell receptor beta chain was captured in a study of T cells in localized non-small cell lung cancer. Study-wide findings and caveats: There were a median around 59 of the top 100 tumor clones appearing in adjacent lung. Because researchers sequenced only one region of the tumor, heterogeneity is still possible. Uninvolved adjacent lung had more T cell clonality than any other tissue, topping tumor. Among blood samples, higher T cell density accompanied longer overall survival.

With regard to this clone: Its antigen is as yet unknown.

TCRdb keeps only in-frame clones here, not all; method: immunoSEQ multiplex PCR. The table includes 38,000 or so clones, just over 85% detected once. The germline V gene has CDR1 GTSNPN and CDR2 SVGIG (reference sequence). This CDR3 region has 13 residues. The V and J ends lost 1 base and 1 base respectively, with 7 bases between them. This sample comprised peripheral blood mononuclear cells, obtained before any cancer treatment. V usage is TRBV30 and J usage is TRBJ1-1; D remains unclear. This sequence originates from a male donor at least 60 years old with stage II lung adenocarcinoma. The CDR3 region is CAWSAEGNTEAFF. For the CDR3, the DNA is TGTGCCTGGAGTGCGGAGGGGAACACTGAAGCTTTCTTT. The whole variable domain, remainder taken from reference TRBV30 and TRBJ1-1, is SQTIHQWPATLVQPVGSPLSLECTVEGTSNPNLYWYRQAAGRGLQLLFYSVGIGQISSEVPQNLSASRPQDRQFILSSKKLLLSDSGFYLCAWSAEGNTEAFFGQGTRLTVV.